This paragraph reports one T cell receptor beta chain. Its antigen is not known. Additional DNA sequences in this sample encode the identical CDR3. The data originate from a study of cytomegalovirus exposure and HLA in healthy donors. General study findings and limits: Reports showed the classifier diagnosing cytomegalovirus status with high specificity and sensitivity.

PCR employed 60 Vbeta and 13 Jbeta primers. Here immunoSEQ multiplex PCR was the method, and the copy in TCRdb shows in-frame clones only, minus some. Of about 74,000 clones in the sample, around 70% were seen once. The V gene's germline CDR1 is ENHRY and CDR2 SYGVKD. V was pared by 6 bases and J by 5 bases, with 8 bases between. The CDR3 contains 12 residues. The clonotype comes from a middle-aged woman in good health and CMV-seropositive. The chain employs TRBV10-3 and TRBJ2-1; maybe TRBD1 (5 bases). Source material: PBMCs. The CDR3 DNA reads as TGTGCCATCAGGACAGTAAACAATGAGCAGTTCTTC. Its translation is CAIRTVNNEQFF.